Below are 20 T cell receptor beta chains sequenced from a single sample in a study of blood T cell repertoires in COVID-19. Generated by immunoSEQ multiplex PCR, the TCRdb table keeps only in-frame clones and is missing some. The table shows 56,000 or so clones, with approximately 88% occurring only once. The sequencing sample was made of peripheral blood. Receptors were obtained from a human donor in a cohort sampled during active COVID-19.

The chain uses TRBV28 and TRBJ1-4; D possibly corresponds to TRBD1 (5 bases). V shed 7 bases and J shed 8 bases, with 17 bases lying between them. CDR3 length equals 14 residues. In germline, CDR1 is MDHEN, CDR2 SYDVKM. CDR3 sequence: CASTSGQGTEKLFF. The CDR3 nucleotides are TGTGCCAGCACTTCAGGGCAGGGAACGGAAAAACTGTTTTTT.

This chain joins TRBV9 and TRBJ1-2; 8 bases fit TRBD1. The CDR3 covers 13 residues. Germline trimming cut 4 bases from V and 2 bases from J; bases unmatched to any gene: 1. The V gene's germline CDR1 is SGDLS and CDR2 YYNGEE. CDR3 amino acids: CASSRDRNYGYTF. The CDR3 DNA reads TGTGCCAGCAGCCGGGACAGGAACTATGGCTACACCTTC.

The rearrangement joins TRBV7-2 to TRBJ2-7; no clear D. Trimming took off 3 bases at V and 3 bases at J, with 6 bases between the two ends. The CDR3 has 12 residues. Germline CDR1 and CDR2: SGHTA and FQGNSA. CDR3 residues: CASSLSSYEQYF. CDR3 sequence (DNA): TGTGCCAGCAGCTTGTCGAGCTACGAGCAGTACTTC.

This clone appeared once. This chain connects TRBV3-1 (or the pseudogene TRBV3-2) to TRBJ2-3; D is unclear. The germline V gene has CDR1 LGHDT and CDR2 YNNKEL (reference sequence). V was trimmed by 3 bases and J by 4 bases, leaving 14 bases between them. CDR3 size: 15 residues. The CDR3 loop reads CASSQVIAIADTQYF. CDR3 coding DNA: TGTGCCAGCAGCCAGGTTATCGCTATTGCAGATACGCAGTATTTT.

V gene TRBV4-3 combines with J gene TRBJ2-3; D gene ambiguous. The CDR3 is made up of 15 amino acids. Germline V gene data show CDR1 as LGHNA and CDR2 as YSLEER. V was pared by 0 bases and J by 3 bases, with 10 bases between. DNA for the CDR3: TGCGCCAGCAGCCAAGATCAGGCCCGTACAGATACGCAGTATTTT. Residues: CASSQDQARTDTQYF.

The chain has TRBV29-1 and TRBJ1-1; no reliable D call. Germline V gene data show CDR1 as SQVTM and CDR2 as ANQGSEA. Trimming shortened V by 6 bases and J by 1 base, and 15 bases separated the two germline ends. The CDR3 runs 14 residues. CDR3: CSVVVRSRNTEAFF. The CDR3 coding sequence is TGCAGCGTCGTGGTACGGTCCCGGAACACTGAAGCTTTCTTT.

This rearrangement joins TRBV9 to TRBJ1-2; D is ambiguous. V was pared by 0 bases and J by 4 bases, with 7 bases between. The CDR3 consists of 13 residues. Germline V gene sequence: CDR1 SGDLS, CDR2 YYNGEE. This CDR3 is CASSVGQSYGYTF. Written as DNA, the CDR3 is TGTGCCAGCAGCGTAGGGCAGTCCTATGGCTACACCTTC.

The rearrangement joins TRBV10-3 to TRBJ1-2; 7 nucleotides line up with TRBD1. Per the germline V gene, CDR1 is ENHRY and CDR2 is SYGVKD. The CDR3 contains 12 residues. J was trimmed by 11 bases and V by 3 bases; bases with no gene match: 6. As DNA, the CDR3 is TGTGCCATCAGTGACCCGGGACAGCCGTACACCTTC. Encoded protein: CAISDPGQPYTF.

The chain uses TRBV4-2 and TRBJ2-1, with 7 bases aligning to TRBD1. This CDR3 has 16 amino acids. Per germline, CDR1 LGHNA and CDR2 YNFKEQ. Losses at the gene ends were 1 base for V and 7 bases for J; bases not matched to a gene: 10. CDR3 nucleotides: TGTGCCAGCAGCCAAGCCTCGACAGGGTGGGGGAATGAGCAGTTCTTC. Protein sequence: CASSQASTGWGNEQFF.

V usage is TRBV5-6 and J usage is TRBJ1-1; no clear D gene. The ends were cut back, 4 bases at V and 4 bases at J, with 20 bases in the middle. The CDR3 extends over 16 amino acids. Germline lookup yields CDR1 SGHDT and CDR2 YYEEEE. CDR3 amino acids: CASSRRGGSVGTEAFF. The CDR3 DNA reads as TGTGCCAGCAGCCGCCGAGGCGGATCAGTCGGCACTGAAGCTTTCTTT.

This chain uses TRBV9 with TRBJ1-2, with D tentatively TRBD1 (6 bases). Germline-derived CDR1 and CDR2 are SGDLS and YYNGEE. The CDR3 sequence is 18 residues long. Deletions cut 2 bases from V and 8 bases from J, with 28 bases between. The CDR3 region is CASSVSPETGRVRGGYTF. DNA for the CDR3: TGTGCCAGCAGCGTCAGTCCGGAGACAGGTCGGGTTAGAGGGGGCTACACCTTC.

V gene TRBV7-8 combines with J gene TRBJ1-1, with 8 bases identical to TRBD1. This CDR3 contains 18 residues. In germline, CDR1 is SGHVS, CDR2 FQNEAQ. J lost 3 bases, V lost 1 base, and 13 bases had no gene match. Here the CDR3 DNA reads TGTGCCAGCAGCTTAGTCCCCACCAGGACAGGGATAGACACTGAAGCTTTCTTT. Translation gives CASSLVPTRTGIDTEAFF.

This chain links TRBV1 with TRBJ2-5; TRBD2 is the table's D call and was not checked against the DNA. TRBV1 is annotated as a pseudogene. The CDR3 contains 16 residues. The CDR3 DNA reads as TGCACCAGCAGCCAAGTGGCTGCAGGACTACAAGAGACCCAGTACTTC. This gives the protein CTSSQVAAGLQETQYF.

The chain couples TRBV7-9 to TRBJ1-6, with a weak D call TRBD1 (6 bases). CDR1 SEHNR and CDR2 FQNEAQ come from the germline V gene (reference sequence). The CDR3 covers 15 residues. Trimming cost V 5 bases and J 10 bases, with 18 bases left between them. The CDR3 region is CASSAQGQGTSPLHF. The CDR3 bases are TGTGCCAGCAGCGCCCAGGGACAAGGGACGTCACCCCTCCACTTT.

This chain connects TRBV10-3 to TRBJ1-2; D is unresolved. Germline V gene data show CDR1 as ENHRY and CDR2 as SYGVKD. This CDR3 spans 11 amino acids. Trimming removed 10 bases at V and 3 bases at J, with 9 bases between. CDR3 DNA sequence: TGTGCCACCGGGGAGGACTATGGCTACACCTTC. Translating gives CATGEDYGYTF.

This rearrangement joins TRBV7-2 to TRBJ2-3; 7 bases are shared with TRBD2. V dropped 5 bases and J dropped 5; count of bases not matched to a gene: 10. Per germline, CDR1 SGHTA and CDR2 FQGNSA. The CDR3 has 15 amino acids. The chain's CDR3 is CASSTWGGVGDTQYF. Written as DNA, the CDR3 is TGTGCCAGCAGCACCTGGGGGGGTGTGGGAGATACGCAGTATTTT.

This sequence joins TRBV7-2 and TRBJ1-2, with TRBD1 as a possible D gene (6 bases). Germline V gene lookup returns CDR1 SGHTA and CDR2 FQGNSA. The CDR3 has 16 residues. The V gene lost 5 bases and the J gene lost 0 bases, with 16 bases spanning the gap. The CDR3 DNA follows: TGTGCCAGCAGCCCAGGTACAGGGAACTCTAACTATGGCTACACCTTC. The encoded protein is CASSPGTGNSNYGYTF.

The chain links TRBV7-2 to TRBJ2-3; D call uncertain. CDR3 length equals 15 residues. Per germline, CDR1 SGHTA and CDR2 FQGNSA. V lost 1 base to trimming and J lost 4 bases, with 12 bases between them. CDR3 residues: CASSLVASEADTQYF. As DNA, the CDR3 is TGTGCCAGCAGCTTAGTGGCATCCGAGGCAGATACGCAGTATTTT.

This clone showed up just a few times. CDR3: CASSPGLGTEAFF. The CDR3 nucleotides are TGTGCCAGCAGCCCAGGACTGGGCACTGAAGCTTTCTTT. The chain uses TRBV7-9 and TRBJ1-1; D is ambiguous. The CDR3 loop spans 13 amino acids. Per germline, CDR1 SEHNR and CDR2 FQNEAQ (reference sequence). V dropped 5 bases and J dropped 4 bases, with 11 bases sitting between them.

J is TRBJ1-2 and V is TRBV30; 8 bases fit TRBD1. Trimming took 5 bases from V and 4 from J; bases not matched to a gene: 3. Germline V gene lookup returns CDR1 GTSNPN and CDR2 SVGIG (reference sequence). This CDR3 contains 12 residues. CDR3 sequence: CAWVTGGYGYTF. As DNA, the CDR3 is TGTGCCTGGGTTACAGGGGGCTATGGCTACACCTTC. The full variable domain, rest sourced from reference TRBV30 and TRBJ1-2, is SQTIHQWPATLVQPVGSPLSLECTVEGTSNPNLYWYRQAAGRGLQLLFYSVGIGQISSEVPQNLSASRPQDRQFILSSKKLLLSDSGFYLCAWVTGGYGYTFGSGTRLTVV.